The 32 T cell receptor beta chains listed next were all sequenced from one sample in a study of Graves' ophthalmopathy and Graves' hyperthyroidism. As the template, RNA transcripts were used to amplify TCR beta CDR3 regions. First-round RT-PCR used HTBI primers; second-round multiplex PCR followed. TCRdb passed the multiplex PCR reads through MiXCR, listing each CDR3 protein once. The data show more than 150,000 distinct CDR3 sequences, with roughly 37% seen just once and roughly 5.8% held by the top ten. The sequenced sample was peripheral blood. Receptors were obtained from a woman in her 40s with Graves' ophthalmopathy.

This clonotype was recorded many times. The chain combines TRBV5-1 with TRBJ2-7; tentative D call: TRBD1 (6 bases). Germline assignment: CDR1 SGHRS and CDR2 YFSETQ. This CDR3 is 12 amino acids long. The V end was cut by 4 bases, the J end by 5 bases, with 10 bases between. DNA for the CDR3: TGCGCCAGCAGCGTACAGGGAGACGAGCAGTACTTC. Protein: CASSVQGDEQYF.

This clonotype was recorded at least ten times. The chain carries TRBV29-1 and TRBJ1-1; weak D call: TRBD1 (5 bases). Germline-derived CDR1 and CDR2 are SQVTM and ANQGSEA. Trimming removed 8 bases at V and 1 base at J, with 20 bases between. There are 15 residues in the CDR3. CDR3: CSTRRQDIGNTEAFF. In DNA form, the CDR3 reads TGCAGCACCAGAAGGCAGGACATAGGGAACACTGAAGCTTTCTTT.

The J gene is TRBJ1-1, the V gene TRBV20-1, with D tentatively TRBD1 (6 bases). Germline V gene data show CDR1 as DFQATT and CDR2 as SNEGSKA (reference sequence). Between the trimmed V and J ends, which lost 3 bases and 6 bases, there was a span of 17 bases. The CDR3 runs to 14 residues. The CDR3 DNA follows: TGCAGTGCTAGTGTCCCATGGGGGGCCGCTGAAGCTTTCTTT. This gives the protein CSASVPWGAAEAFF.

The gene calls are TRBV11-3 and TRBJ1-1; no reliable D call. V lost 5 bases and J lost 5, with 15 bases in between. Germline V gene sequence: CDR1 SGHNT, CDR2 YENEEA. The length of the CDR3 is 14 residues. CDR3 loop: CASSRSIEWTEAFF. The CDR3 bases are TGTGCCAGCAGCCGGTCTATTGAGTGGACTGAAGCTTTCTTT.

This clonotype was seen at least ten times. The rearrangement links TRBV5-4 to TRBJ2-5; 9 positions match TRBD2. J lost 1 base, V lost 3 bases, and 7 bases had no gene match. The CDR3 is made up of 16 amino acids. Germline CDR1 SGHNT, CDR2 YYREEE (reference sequence). DNA for the CDR3: TGTGCCAGCAGCTCCTCCGGGACTAGCTCCCAAGAGACCCAGTACTTC. Amino acids: CASSSSGTSSQETQYF.

This clonotype was detected many times. The chain joins TRBV25-1 to TRBJ2-7; 8 bases are a match to TRBD1. CDR3 length equals 12 residues. V dropped 7 bases and J dropped 2; count of bases not matched to a gene: 1. Germline CDR1 and CDR2: MGHDK and SYGVNS. CDR3 amino acids: CASTQGAYEQYF. In DNA, the CDR3 is TGTGCCAGCACACAGGGGGCCTACGAGCAGTACTTC.

The V call is TRBV19, the J call TRBJ2-7, with D tentatively TRBD2 (5 bases). Germline V lookup: CDR1 LNHDA, CDR2 SQIVND (reference sequence). The CDR3 is 14 amino acids. Trimming removed 3 bases at V and 4 bases at J, with 13 bases between. CDR3 loop: CASSIAEGRYEQYF. The DNA of the CDR3 is TGTGCCAGTAGTATCGCCGAGGGAAGGTACGAGCAGTACTTC.

This clonotype was counted many times. The chain links TRBV12-3 or TRBV12-4 to TRBJ2-2; TRBD2 matches at 7 bases. Trimming removed 7 bases from V and 0 bases from J; junction bases left unmatched: 2. The CDR3 extends over 14 amino acids. CDR3 loop: CASMLAANTGELFF. Here the CDR3 DNA reads TGTGCCAGCATGCTAGCGGCGAACACCGGGGAGCTGTTTTTT.

The chain is built from TRBV6-1 and TRBJ1-1; D possibly corresponds to TRBD1 (5 bases). Trimming removed 7 bases at V and 1 base at J, with 10 bases between. Germline assignment: CDR1 MNHNS and CDR2 SASEGT. The CDR3 contains 13 residues. DNA for the CDR3: TGTGCCAGCAAGCAGGGCGGGAACACTGAAGCTTTCTTT. Protein product: CASKQGGNTEAFF.

This clonotype was seen at least ten times. The rearrangement joins TRBV12-3 or TRBV12-4 to TRBJ2-7; 11 nucleotides align to TRBD2. V trimming: 6 bases; J trimming: 2 bases; junction bases outside the gene matches: 3. The CDR3 is made up of 14 amino acids. DNA of the CDR3: TGTGCCAGCAGCCTAGCGGGAGGCCCCTACGAGCAGTACTTC. As protein: CASSLAGGPYEQYF.

This chain connects TRBV4-1 to TRBJ2-7, with TRBD2 identical over 14 bases. Germline assignment: CDR1 MGHRA and CDR2 YSYEKL. The CDR3 is 15 residues long. Germline trimming cut 1 base from V and 6 bases from J; bases unmatched to any gene: 2. The CDR3 reads CASSQGGLAGGEQYF. The CDR3 DNA reads as TGCGCCAGCAGCCAAGGAGGACTAGCGGGAGGCGAGCAGTACTTC.

There are many counts of this clonotype. The rearrangement uses TRBV13 and TRBJ2-7; TRBD2 agrees at 8 bases. The V segment lost 5 bases and the J segment 1 base; nucleotides outside the gene matches: 10. The CDR3 consists of 16 residues. CDR1 and CDR2 (germline): PRHDT, FYEKMQ (reference sequence). The CDR3 region is CASSNTRLALSYEQYF. As DNA, the CDR3 is TGTGCCAGCAGCAATACCCGACTAGCGTTATCCTACGAGCAGTACTTC.

V gene TRBV12-5 combines with J gene TRBJ2-5; the match to TRBD2 covers 9 bases. The CDR3 is 15 residues long. From germline, CDR1 is LGHNT and CDR2 FRNRAP. V was pared by 6 bases and J by 5 bases, with 10 bases of the junction left unmatched. Here the CDR3 reads CASGPSGTSRETQYF. The CDR3 coding sequence is TGTGCTAGTGGGCCAAGTGGGACTAGCAGGGAGACCCAGTACTTC. The full variable domain, its missing parts supplied by reference TRBV12-5 and TRBJ2-5, is DARVTQTPRHKVTEMGQEVTMRCQPILGHNTVFWYRQTMMQGLELLAYFRNRAPLDDSGMPKDRFSAEMPDATLATLKIQPSEPRDSAVYFCASGPSGTSRETQYFGPGTRLLVL.

This clonotype has ten or more counts. V is TRBV4-1 and J is TRBJ1-5; D uncertain. Germline CDR1 is MGHRA and CDR2 is YSYEKL. This CDR3 is built from 14 residues. V lost 3 bases and J 4 bases, leaving 10 bases between the germline ends. CDR3 region: CASSQPMGNQPQHF. In nucleotides, the CDR3 is TGCGCCAGCAGCCAGCCAATGGGTAATCAGCCCCAGCATTTT.

The chain uses TRBV6-5 and TRBJ2-5; TRBD1 aligns across 10 bases. CDR1 is MNHEY and CDR2 is SVGAGI in the germline V gene. Trimming cost V 2 bases and J 5 bases; bases outside gene matches: 11. This CDR3 is built from 17 residues. The CDR3 bases are TGTGCCAGCAGTTACCGGGGACAGGGGACCTACCTGGAGACCCAGTACTTC. The encoded protein is CASSYRGQGTYLETQYF.

This clonotype was counted at least ten times. This chain uses TRBV28 with TRBJ2-7, with 8 positions matching TRBD1. After removal of 5 bases from V and 5 bases from J, the junction contained 8 bases not matched to a gene. The CDR3 spans 14 residues. Per germline, CDR1 MDHEN and CDR2 SYDVKM. The CDR3 is CASSPGQGPHEQYF. CDR3 nucleotides: TGTGCCAGCAGTCCCGGACAGGGTCCCCACGAGCAGTACTTC. Supplemented by reference TRBV28 and TRBJ2-7, the full variable domain reads DVKVTQSSRYLVKRTGEKVFLECVQDMDHENMFWYRQDPGLGLRLIYFSYDVKMKEKGDIPEGYSVSREKKERFSLILESASTNQTSMYLCASSPGQGPHEQYFGPGTRLTVT.

This clonotype was seen many times. CDR3 sequence (DNA): TGTGCCAGCAGTTTGACAGGGGATGGCTACACCTTC. Translated, it gives CASSLTGDGYTF. This chain connects TRBV6-6 to TRBJ1-2; 8 bases fit TRBD1. Germline lookup yields CDR1 MNHNY and CDR2 SVGAGI (reference sequence). The CDR3 spans 12 residues. V dropped 4 bases and J dropped 6; count of bases not matched to a gene: 1.

In this sample, this clonotype turned up many times. The V and J genes are TRBV29-1 and TRBJ1-1; D not certain. The CDR3 covers 12 residues. V was clipped by 4 bases and J by 1 base, with 7 bases between them. Germline V gene sequence: CDR1 SQVTM, CDR2 ANQGSEA. The CDR3 bases are TGCAGCGTTGCACTCCAGAACACTGAAGCTTTCTTT. It translates to CSVALQNTEAFF.

This clonotype was seen ten or more times. V and J are TRBV28 and TRBJ2-5, with D perhaps being TRBD1 or TRBD2 (5 bases each). Germline CDR1 reads MDHEN; CDR2 reads SYDVKM. This CDR3 contains 13 residues. V was trimmed by 7 bases and J by 5 bases, leaving 14 bases between them. The CDR3 DNA follows: TGTGCCAGCAACGAGCAGGGACGGGAGACCCAGTACTTC. Translating gives CASNEQGRETQYF.

This clonotype occurred many times. The CDR3 DNA is TGTGCCAGCAGCCAAGAGGGAGGGTTCTCCTACGAGCAGTACTTC. Its translation: CASSQEGGFSYEQYF. The chain links TRBV14 to TRBJ2-7, with 7 bases aligning to TRBD2. CDR3 length: 15 residues. The V segment lost 0 bases and the J segment 0 bases; nucleotides outside the gene matches: 2. Germline loops: CDR1 SGHDN, CDR2 FVKESK.

This clonotype was seen many times. The rearrangement uses TRBV6-5 and TRBJ1-5; perhaps TRBD1 as D (6 bases). The CDR3 extends over 14 amino acids. The V end lost 8 bases, the J end lost 5 bases, and 16 bases lay between the germline ends. The germline CDR1 and CDR2 sequences are MNHEY and SVGAGI. This chain's CDR3 is CASDSTGFYQPQHF. The CDR3, as DNA: TGTGCCAGCGACTCGACAGGATTTTATCAGCCCCAGCATTTT.

There are a few counts of this clonotype. The chain uses TRBV6-1 and TRBJ2-7, with a possible D match to TRBD2 (6 bases). With 8 bases removed from V and 3 bases from J, the gap between germline ends came to 14 bases. The CDR3 loop spans 13 amino acids. The germline V gene encodes CDR1 MNHNS and CDR2 SASEGT. CDR3 nucleotides: TGTGCCAGCCAGCCGTTGGGGGGCTACGAGCAGTACTTC. Encoded protein: CASQPLGGYEQYF.

The J gene is TRBJ2-2, the V gene TRBV6-1; a weak D match, TRBD1 (5 bases). Germline lookup yields CDR1 MNHNS and CDR2 SASEGT. V was pared by 10 bases and J by 3 bases, with 15 bases between. This CDR3 comprises 14 residues. The CDR3 protein is CATRELEYTGELFF. The CDR3 nucleotides read TGTGCCACCAGGGAACTGGAATACACCGGGGAGCTGTTTTTT.

This clonotype has ten or more counts. V and J are TRBV6-2 or TRBV6-3 and TRBJ2-7; no clear D. The germline V gene has CDR1 MNHEY and CDR2 SVGEGT. The CDR3 is made up of 14 amino acids. Trimming cost V 4 bases and J 2 bases, with 12 bases left between them. This chain's CDR3 is CASSSSGRTYEQYF. CDR3 nucleotide sequence: TGTGCCAGCAGTTCATCCGGGCGAACCTACGAGCAGTACTTC.

This rearrangement joins TRBV6-2 or TRBV6-3 to TRBJ1-2, with D uncertain. The germline V and J ends were trimmed by 0 bases and 0 bases, with 11 bases remaining between them. The CDR3 spans 16 residues. Germline V lookup: CDR1 MNHEY, CDR2 SVGEGT. The CDR3 DNA reads as TGTGCCAGCAGTTACTCGTGGCTCCTAGCTAACTATGGCTACACCTTC. Translating gives CASSYSWLLANYGYTF.

This clonotype was found once. This chain uses TRBV6-2 or TRBV6-3 with TRBJ1-5, with D possibly matching TRBD1 (5 bases). The ends were cut back, 3 bases at V and 11 bases at J, with 29 bases in the middle. The CDR3 is made up of 18 amino acids. The germline V gene encodes CDR1 MNHEY and CDR2 SVGEGT. CDR3 nucleotides: TGTGCCAGCAGTTATGGGGGTGTGGGGGGACGGACATACGAATCCCAGCATTTT. Protein sequence: CASSYGGVGGRTYESQHF.

This clonotype was detected ten times or more. J is TRBJ2-5 and V is TRBV5-6; no firm D call. Trimming removed 0 bases from V and 5 bases from J, with 11 bases in between. There are 14 residues in the CDR3. Germline CDR1 is SGHDT and CDR2 is YYEEEE. The CDR3 nucleotides read TGTGCCAGCAGCTTGGCCGCACCCCGCGAGACCCAGTACTTC. It is translated as CASSLAAPRETQYF.

The chain joins TRBV12-3 or TRBV12-4 to TRBJ1-3; D is ambiguous. The V and J ends lost 7 bases and 0 bases respectively, with 10 bases between them. This CDR3 region has 14 residues. CDR3 region: CASKGPYSGNTIYF. The DNA for the CDR3 is TGTGCCAGCAAAGGGCCTTACTCTGGAAACACCATATATTTT.

This clonotype was found many times. The chain employs TRBV5-6 and TRBJ2-5; TRBD2 is a possible D gene (6 bases). In germline, CDR1 is SGHDT, CDR2 YYEEEE. This CDR3 is 12 amino acids long. V was shortened by 0 bases and J by 7 bases, with 7 bases between the two germline ends. CDR3 DNA: TGTGCCAGCAGCTTGGGGGGAGGGACCCAGTACTTC. The encoded protein is CASSLGGGTQYF.

This clonotype showed up many times. The chain couples TRBV6-5 to TRBJ2-5; 9 nucleotides agree with TRBD1. The CDR3 runs to 15 residues. The J segment lost 5 bases and the V segment lost 7 bases, leaving 11 bases of the junction unmatched. The V gene's germline CDR1 is MNHEY and CDR2 SVGAGI. In nucleotides, the CDR3 is TGTGCCAGCATCTCATCCGGGACAGGGCGCGAGACCCAGTACTTC. Its translation is CASISSGTGRETQYF.

This clonotype was detected ten times or more. V gene TRBV27 combines with J gene TRBJ2-6; 7 bases align to TRBD2. The CDR3 sequence is 16 residues long. Germline V gene sequence: CDR1 MNHEY, CDR2 SMNVEV (reference sequence). J was trimmed by 0 bases and V by 2 bases; bases with no gene match: 1. This CDR3 reads CASSLAGVSGANVLTF. In DNA form, the CDR3 reads TGTGCCAGCAGTTTAGCGGGGGTCTCTGGGGCCAACGTCCTGACTTTC.

In its sample, this clonotype was seen many times. The chain has TRBV12-3 or TRBV12-4 and TRBJ1-5; 7 bases are shared with TRBD1. V shed 6 bases, J shed 2 bases, and the junction held 7 bases outside the gene matches. This CDR3 is 15 amino acids long. The CDR3 nucleotides read TGTGCCAGCAGCCAGGATGACAGGGGCAATCAGCCCCAGCATTTT. This translates into CASSQDDRGNQPQHF.